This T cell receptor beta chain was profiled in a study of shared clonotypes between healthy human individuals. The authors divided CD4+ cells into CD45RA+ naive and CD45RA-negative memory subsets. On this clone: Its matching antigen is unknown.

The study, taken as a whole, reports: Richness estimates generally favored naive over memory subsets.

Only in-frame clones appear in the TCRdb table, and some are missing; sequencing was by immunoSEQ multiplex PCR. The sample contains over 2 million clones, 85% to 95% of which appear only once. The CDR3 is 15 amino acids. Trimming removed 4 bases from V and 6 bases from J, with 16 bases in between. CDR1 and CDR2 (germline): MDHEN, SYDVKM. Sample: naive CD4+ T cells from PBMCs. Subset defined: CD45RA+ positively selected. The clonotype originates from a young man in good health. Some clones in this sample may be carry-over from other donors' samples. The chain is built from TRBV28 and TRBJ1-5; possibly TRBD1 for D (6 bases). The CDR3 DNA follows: TGTGCCAGCAGTTCATCCCCCCGGGGGGCTCAGCCCCAGCATTTT. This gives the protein CASSSSPRGAQPQHF.